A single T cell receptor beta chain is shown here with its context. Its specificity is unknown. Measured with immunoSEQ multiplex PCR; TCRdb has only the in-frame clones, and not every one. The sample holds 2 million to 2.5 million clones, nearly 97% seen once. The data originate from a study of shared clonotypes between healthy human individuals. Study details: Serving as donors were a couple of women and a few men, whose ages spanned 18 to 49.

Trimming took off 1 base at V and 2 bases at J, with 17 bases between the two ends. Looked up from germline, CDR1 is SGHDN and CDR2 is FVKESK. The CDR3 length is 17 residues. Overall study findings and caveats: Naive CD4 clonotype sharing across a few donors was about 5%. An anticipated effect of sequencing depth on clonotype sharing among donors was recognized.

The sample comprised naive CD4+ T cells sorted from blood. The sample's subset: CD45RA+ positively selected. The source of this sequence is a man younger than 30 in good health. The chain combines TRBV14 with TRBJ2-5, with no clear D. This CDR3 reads CASSQGRPPRRQETQYF. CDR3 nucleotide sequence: TGTGCCAGCAGCCAAGGAAGGCCCCCTCGCAGACAAGAGACCCAGTACTTC.